Shown below are 30 T cell receptor beta chains from a single sample sequenced in a study of patients and donors after allogeneic stem cell transplantation. A single record per CDR3 protein comes from TCRdb applying MiXCR to the RT-PCR reads. Of 200,000 to 250,000 distinct CDR3 sequences detected, 13% to 15% appear once; the ten largest clones hold about 9.9%. The sequenced sample was blood, either unsorted or a sorted T cell fraction (not recorded which). The origin of the receptors is a human donor who was either an allogeneic HSCT recipient or a stem cell or donor lymphocyte infusion donor (not recorded which). It is not recorded whose cells these are; they may come from a transplant donor.

The table lists this clonotype with many counts. The chain couples TRBV5-5 to TRBJ1-1; maybe TRBD1 (5 bases). This CDR3 comprises 14 residues. Trimming cost V 6 bases and J 6 bases, with 18 bases left between them. Germline lookup yields CDR1 SGHKS and CDR2 YYEKEE (reference sequence). The DNA for the CDR3 is TGTGCCAGCACCATGGGGTGGCAGGGCGCTGAAGCTTTCTTT. This translates into CASTMGWQGAEAFF.

This clonotype has just one count. The chain has TRBV20-1 and TRBJ2-3; D perhaps matches TRBD2 (5 bases). The CDR3 covers 15 residues. The germline gives CDR1 DFQATT, CDR2 SNEGSKA (reference sequence). Trimming stripped 1 base from V and 0 bases from J, with 11 bases between. CDR3 loop: CSARAAAASTDTQYF. As DNA, the CDR3 is TGCAGTGCTAGAGCTGCAGCGGCTAGCACAGATACGCAGTATTTT.

This clonotype was seen a handful of times. J is TRBJ1-1 and V is TRBV20-1, with D perhaps matching TRBD1 (6 bases). The CDR3 totals 15 residues. Germline CDR1 is DFQATT and CDR2 is SNEGSKA (reference sequence). V shed 6 bases and J shed 0 bases, with 17 bases lying between them. The CDR3 spells CSASNRETMNTEAFF. The DNA for the CDR3 is TGCAGTGCGAGTAACAGGGAGACTATGAACACTGAAGCTTTCTTT.

This clonotype has a count of ten or more. The chain combines TRBV18 with TRBJ2-1, with 7 nucleotides matching TRBD1. Germline V CDR1 and CDR2: KGHSH, LQKENI. With V trimmed by 3 bases and J by 5 bases, 7 bases remained unmatched. CDR3 length: 15 residues. CDR3 nucleotides: TGTGCCAGCTCACCTGACAGGGATGCACACAATGAGCAGTTCTTC. Its translation: CASSPDRDAHNEQFF.

This clonotype was detected many times. V usage is TRBV15 and J usage is TRBJ2-5; D gene ambiguous. The CDR3 loop spans 15 amino acids. Germline loops: CDR1 LNHNV, CDR2 YYDKDF (reference sequence). With 0 bases removed from V and 6 bases from J, the gap between germline ends came to 14 bases. The CDR3 bases are TGTGCCACCAGCAGAGATAGTTCCGGGTTCAAGACCCAGTACTTC. It yields the protein CATSRDSSGFKTQYF.

The CDR3 DNA is TGTGCCAGTAGTAGAGACAGGGGGCTGGGCAATCAGCCCCAGCATTTT. This encodes CASSRDRGLGNQPQHF. This chain uses TRBV19 with TRBJ1-5; 10 bases line up with TRBD1. The CDR3 length is 16 residues. Germline V gene lookup returns CDR1 LNHDA and CDR2 SQIVND (reference sequence). The V segment lost 4 bases and the J segment 2 bases; nucleotides outside the gene matches: 5.

This sequence joins TRBV5-1 and TRBJ2-1; TRBD2 matches 15 bases. Germline CDR1 is SGHRS and CDR2 is YFSETQ. With 7 bases clipped from V and 6 bases from J, the junction kept 8 bases outside the gene matches. The length of the CDR3 is 16 residues. CDR3 region: CASDPGTSGRPNEQFF. CDR3 nucleotides: TGCGCCAGCGACCCCGGGACTAGCGGGAGGCCCAATGAGCAGTTCTTC. Together with reference TRBV5-1 and TRBJ2-1, the CDR3 gives the full variable domain: KAGVTQTPRYLIKTRGQQVTLSCSPISGHRSVSWYQQTPGQGLQFLFEYFSETQRNKGNFPGRFSGRQFSNSRSEMNVSTLELGDSALYLCASDPGTSGRPNEQFFGPGTRLTVL.

This clonotype was seen a handful of times. This chain connects TRBV12-3 or TRBV12-4 to TRBJ1-3; D unresolved. V dropped 3 bases and J dropped 1 base, with 10 bases sitting between them. The CDR3 is made up of 15 amino acids. The CDR3 DNA reads as TGTGCCAGCAGTTTTAACGGTGGGTCTGGAAACACCATATATTTT. It encodes CASSFNGGSGNTIYF.

The sample holds a few counts of this clonotype. The J gene is TRBJ2-7, the V gene TRBV2; 8 nucleotides match TRBD1. CDR3 length equals 14 residues. Germline V gene data show CDR1 as SNHLY and CDR2 as FYNNEI. After removal of 7 bases from V and 2 bases from J, the junction contained 7 bases not matched to a gene. For the CDR3, the DNA is TGTGCCAGCACCGGACAGGGTCTCACCTACGAGCAGTACTTC. As protein: CASTGQGLTYEQYF.

This sequence joins TRBV2 and TRBJ2-1, with 9 bases aligning to TRBD2. CDR1 and CDR2 from the germline V gene are SNHLY and FYNNEI. CDR3 length equals 15 residues. V gave up 6 bases and J gave up 9 bases; unmatched junction bases: 12. In nucleotides, the CDR3 is TGTGCCAGCAGCCTTATAGCGGGAGTAACGGTTGAGCAGTTCTTC. Residues: CASSLIAGVTVEQFF. Full variable domain (outside the CDR3, taken from reference TRBV2 and TRBJ2-1): EPEVTQTPSHQVTQMGQEVILRCVPISNHLYFYWYRQILGQKVEFLVSFYNNEISEKSEIFDDQFSVERPDGSNFTLKIRSTKLEDSAMYFCASSLIAGVTVEQFFGPGTRLTVL.

This clonotype was found many times. The V gene is TRBV12-3 or TRBV12-4, the J gene TRBJ2-3; the D call may be TRBD1 or TRBD2 (5 bases each). The CDR3 runs 14 residues. Trimming stripped 6 bases from V and 3 bases from J, with 13 bases between. The DNA for the CDR3 is TGTGCCAGCAGGGGGACGGTGAAGACAGATACGCAGTATTTT. This translates into CASRGTVKTDTQYF.

V and J are TRBV20-1 and TRBJ2-1; D gene uncertain. The CDR3 extends over 13 amino acids. Germline V gene sequence: CDR1 DFQATT, CDR2 SNEGSKA (reference sequence). Trimming pared 1 base from V and 10 bases from J, leaving 14 bases between. For the CDR3, the DNA is TGCAGTGCTAGAGGACTGGCTGGGGAAGAGCAGTTCTTC. It encodes CSARGLAGEEQFF.

The rearrangement joins TRBV11-2 to TRBJ2-1; D possibly uses TRBD1 or TRBD2 (5 bases each). Looked up from germline, CDR1 is SGHAT and CDR2 is FQNNGV. This CDR3 has 14 residues. Trimming took off 1 base at V and 9 bases at J, with 13 bases between the two ends. DNA of the CDR3: TGTGCCAGCAGCTTAGTTAGAGGGGTTGGTGAGCAGTTCTTC. This sequence encodes CASSLVRGVGEQFF. Drawing the rest from reference TRBV11-2 and TRBJ2-1, the complete variable domain is EAGVAQSPRYKIIEKRQSVAFWCNPISGHATLYWYQQILGQGPKLLIQFQNNGVVDDSQLPKDRFSAERLKGVDSTLKIQPAKLEDSAVYLCASSLVRGVGEQFFGPGTRLTVL.

This chain links TRBV6-1 with TRBJ2-2; tentatively, D is TRBD2 (5 bases). Between the trimmed V and J ends, which lost 4 bases and 4 bases, there was a span of 10 bases. The CDR3 consists of 14 residues. Per the germline V gene, CDR1 is MNHNS and CDR2 is SASEGT. The CDR3 DNA sequence: TGTGCCAGCAGTGCCTCTCGGGGCACCGGGGAGCTGTTTTTT. Its translation: CASSASRGTGELFF.

This clonotype was counted between two and nine times. The rearrangement uses TRBV6-5 and TRBJ1-5, with a tentative D call TRBD1 (5 bases). Per the germline V gene, CDR1 is MNHEY and CDR2 is SVGAGI. Trimming left V 2 bases short and J 8 bases short, with 13 bases between. This CDR3 comprises 14 residues. The CDR3 nucleotides read TGTGCCAGCAGTTACCGGGACGGCGTGGAGCCCCAGCATTTT. Translation: CASSYRDGVEPQHF.

In its sample, this clonotype was seen many times. The chain uses TRBV12-3 or TRBV12-4 and TRBJ2-3; 10 bases agree with TRBD2. The CDR3 is 16 amino acids. After removal of 4 bases from V and 2 bases from J, the junction contained 6 bases not matched to a gene. The CDR3 DNA reads as TGTGCCAGCAGTTCTAAGCGGGGGGGCCTCACAGATACGCAGTATTTT. Encoded protein: CASSSKRGGLTDTQYF.

This clonotype was seen only a few times. The rearrangement uses TRBV14 and TRBJ2-1; D unresolved. The CDR3 length is 13 residues. Germline V gene sequence: CDR1 SGHDN, CDR2 FVKESK. V was cut by 0 bases and J by 4 bases, with 4 bases left in between. In DNA, the CDR3 is TGTGCCAGCAGCCAAGAAACATACAATGAGCAGTTCTTC. Translated: CASSQETYNEQFF.

This clonotype was observed at least ten times. The chain is built from TRBV6-5 and TRBJ2-2; possibly TRBD1 for D (5 bases). Germline V lookup: CDR1 MNHEY, CDR2 SVGAGI. There are 15 residues in the CDR3. Trimming pared 0 bases from V and 3 bases from J, leaving 8 bases between. Here the CDR3 DNA reads TGTGCCAGCAGTTACTCGGACACCTACACCGGGGAGCTGTTTTTT. Translated, it gives CASSYSDTYTGELFF.

This clonotype turned up a few times. The chain is built from TRBV19 and TRBJ1-2; TRBD1 is a possible D gene (5 bases). The CDR3 has 14 residues. Between the trimmed V and J ends, which lost 3 bases and 3 bases, there was a span of 11 bases. Germline assignment: CDR1 LNHDA and CDR2 SQIVND (reference sequence). The CDR3 reads CASSIARADYGYTF. The CDR3 DNA is TGTGCCAGTAGTATCGCCAGGGCAGACTATGGCTACACCTTC.

The chain links TRBV6-1 to TRBJ1-5; 7 positions match TRBD1. The CDR3 is made up of 16 amino acids. Germline CDR1 and CDR2: MNHNS and SASEGT. J lost 1 base, V lost 6 bases, and 9 bases had no gene match. DNA for the CDR3: TGTGCCAGCAGCCGACAAGGGGGCGCGAGCAATCAGCCCCAGCATTTT. Protein product: CASSRQGGASNQPQHF.

This clonotype appeared many times. This CDR3 reads CASSELAGGPYEQYF. The CDR3, as DNA: TGTGCCAGCAGCGAACTAGCGGGAGGGCCCTACGAGCAGTACTTC. V and J are TRBV3-1 and TRBJ2-7; 13 bases line up with TRBD2. V shed 5 bases and J 2 bases; nucleotides not matched to a gene: 3. Germline V gene lookup returns CDR1 LGHDT and CDR2 YNNKEL (reference sequence). The CDR3 has 15 amino acids.

The table lists this clonotype with a few counts. The chain joins TRBV14 to TRBJ2-2, with no clear D. Germline V gene data show CDR1 as SGHDN and CDR2 as FVKESK. The V and J ends lost 0 bases and 5 bases respectively, with 7 bases between them. CDR3 length: 14 amino acids. The CDR3 DNA reads TGTGCCAGCAGCCAAGACGTGGGGACCGGGGAGCTGTTTTTT. As protein: CASSQDVGTGELFF.

This clonotype was recorded at least ten times. The V call is TRBV5-1, the J call TRBJ2-7, with D possibly matching TRBD2 (6 bases). The CDR3 runs to 15 residues. V was pared by 0 bases and J by 2 bases, with 12 bases between. CDR1 and CDR2 from the germline V gene are SGHRS and YFSETQ. Written as DNA, the CDR3 is TGCGCCAGCAGCTTGGATGGGACTCCGACCTACGAGCAGTACTTC. Protein: CASSLDGTPTYEQYF. The variable domain in full, with the rest retrieved from reference TRBV5-1 and TRBJ2-7, is KAGVTQTPRYLIKTRGQQVTLSCSPISGHRSVSWYQQTPGQGLQFLFEYFSETQRNKGNFPGRFSGRQFSNSRSEMNVSTLELGDSALYLCASSLDGTPTYEQYFGPGTRLTVT.

This chain joins TRBV3-1 and TRBJ1-4; 11 bases agree with TRBD1. Per germline, CDR1 LGHDT and CDR2 YNNKEL (reference sequence). This CDR3 spans 16 amino acids. The ends lost 4 bases at V and 8 bases at J; junction bases unmatched: 9. CDR3 bases: TGTGCCAGCAGCCGACCGGACAGGGGGCGAGGGGAAAAACTGTTTTTT. Amino acids: CASSRPDRGRGEKLFF. Full variable domain (rest looked up from reference TRBV3-1 and TRBJ1-4): DTAVSQTPKYLVTQMGNDKSIKCEQNLGHDTMYWYKQDSKKFLKIMFSYNNKELIINETVPNRFSPKSPDKAHLNLHINSLELGDSAVYFCASSRPDRGRGEKLFFGSGTQLSVL.

This clonotype was detected a few times. For the CDR3, the DNA is TGTGCCAGCAGTTTTAAGTCAGCACTGTTTTTT. Its translation: CASSFKSALFF. The chain links TRBV12-3 or TRBV12-4 to TRBJ1-4; D not certain. The CDR3 is made up of 11 amino acids. V was pared by 3 bases and J by 13 bases, with 9 bases between.

This clonotype was counted between two and nine times. This chain joins TRBV5-6 and TRBJ1-5; no clear D. Between the trimmed V and J ends, which lost 1 base and 2 bases, there was a span of 13 bases. This CDR3 is 16 amino acids long. Per the germline V gene, CDR1 is SGHDT and CDR2 is YYEEEE. CDR3 in DNA: TGTGCCAGCAGCTTGACCTCCATCTGGGGCAATCAGCCCCAGCATTTT. Translating it yields CASSLTSIWGNQPQHF. The full variable domain, its missing parts supplied by reference TRBV5-6 and TRBJ1-5, is DAGVTQSPTHLIKTRGQQVTLRCSPKSGHDTVSWYQQALGQGPQFIFQYYEEEERQRGNFPDRFSGHQFPNYSSELNVNALLLGDSALYLCASSLTSIWGNQPQHFGDGTRLSIL.

This clonotype was seen a handful of times. The J gene is TRBJ2-5, the V gene TRBV20-1; perhaps D is TRBD1 or TRBD2 (5 bases each). CDR3 length: 15 amino acids. V was trimmed by 1 base and J by 1 base, leaving 13 bases between them. Per the germline V gene, CDR1 is DFQATT and CDR2 is SNEGSKA (reference sequence). This CDR3 reads CSARVSGPSQETQYF. The CDR3 region has the DNA TGCAGTGCTAGAGTCTCGGGACCCAGCCAAGAGACCCAGTACTTC.

The CDR3: CATSSVGGETQYF. For the CDR3, the DNA is TGTGCCACCAGCAGTGTAGGTGGAGAGACCCAGTACTTC. The chain links TRBV15 to TRBJ2-5, with D uncertain. The CDR3 has 13 amino acids. Germline CDR1 is LNHNV and CDR2 is YYDKDF (reference sequence). V dropped 3 bases and J dropped 4 bases, with 9 bases sitting between them.

This clonotype was counted ten times or more. The genes are TRBV24-1 and TRBJ1-1; TRBD1 might be the D (6 bases). Germline V gives CDR1 KGHDR, CDR2 SFDVKD. The CDR3 consists of 13 residues. Trimming pared 4 bases from V and 5 bases from J, leaving 10 bases between. As DNA, the CDR3 is TGTGCCACCAGTGAGCCTCAGGGGACTGAAGCTTTCTTT. It codes for CATSEPQGTEAFF.

In this sample, this clonotype turned up a few times. V is TRBV5-6 and J is TRBJ1-6; D not certain. The germline gives CDR1 SGHDT, CDR2 YYEEEE. CDR3 length: 12 residues. Trimming cost V 1 base and J 14 bases, with 10 bases left between them. Here the CDR3 DNA reads TGTGCCAGCAGCTTGTGGGAGGGTACCCTCCACTTT. Translation gives CASSLWEGTLHF.